Below are 6 T cell receptor beta chains sequenced from a single sample in a study of shared clonotypes between healthy human individuals. The repertoire was sequenced with immunoSEQ multiplex PCR; TCRdb's copy has only in-frame clones and lacks some. The repertoire holds roughly 2.2 million clones, with about 92% as singletons. The sample consisted of naive CD4+ T cells from PBMCs. Documented subset: CD45RA+ positively selected. Receptor source: a man aged 18-30 years in good health. Some clones in this sample may be carry-over from other donors' samples.

A single count supports this clone. The chain employs TRBV5-4 and TRBJ2-5, with 11 nucleotides matching TRBD1. This CDR3 is 14 amino acids long. Trimming removed 3 bases from V and 5 bases from J; junction bases left unmatched: 3. Germline CDR1 is SGHNT and CDR2 is YYREEE (reference sequence). CDR3 sequence reads: CASSSGDRGETQYF. The CDR3 DNA reads as TGTGCCAGCAGCTCGGGGGACAGGGGGGAGACCCAGTACTTC.

The chain is built from TRBV28 and TRBJ2-1; 10 positions agree with TRBD2. This CDR3 contains 16 residues. Germline values: CDR1 MDHEN, CDR2 SYDVKM. The V and J ends lost 5 bases and 4 bases, in that order; junction bases with no gene match: 8. The DNA for the CDR3 is TGTGCCAGCAGTCTAAGAGCGGGAGGGTCTTACAATGAGCAGTTCTTC. It encodes CASSLRAGGSYNEQFF.

The rearrangement joins TRBV11-1 to TRBJ2-7; D is possibly TRBD2 (6 bases). V shed 5 bases and J shed 3 bases, with 11 bases lying between them. This CDR3 spans 13 amino acids. Germline loops: CDR1 SGHAT, CDR2 FQDESV (reference sequence). CDR3 DNA: TGTGCCAGCAGCACTAGCCGGGACTACGAGCAGTACTTC. It is translated as CASSTSRDYEQYF.

This chain uses TRBV15 with TRBJ2-7; no clear D. The germline V and J ends were trimmed by 1 base and 6 bases, with 10 bases remaining between them. The germline CDR1 and CDR2 sequences are LNHNV and YYDKDF (reference sequence). CDR3 size: 13 residues. CDR3 coding DNA: TGTGCCACCAGCAGAGTACCTCGGGCCGAGCAGTACTTC. Its protein product is CATSRVPRAEQYF.

This clone has only one observation. This specimen includes other DNA sequences encoding the same CDR3. The chain employs TRBV5-1 and TRBJ2-1; no reliable D call. The CDR3 runs to 16 residues. The germline V and J ends were trimmed by 0 bases and 0 bases, with 10 bases remaining between them. CDR1 and CDR2 (germline): SGHRS, YFSETQ. CDR3 in amino acids: CASSLVVTSSYNEQFF. The CDR3 DNA is TGCGCCAGCAGCTTGGTGGTGACGAGCTCCTACAATGAGCAGTTCTTC.

The chain recombines TRBV7-2 with TRBJ2-3; maybe TRBD2 (6 bases). Per the germline V gene, CDR1 is SGHTA and CDR2 is FQGNSA. The ends were cut back, 2 bases at V and 3 bases at J, with 12 bases in the middle. This CDR3 contains 15 residues. The DNA for the CDR3 is TGTGCCAGCAGCTTATTCGGGACTTCTACAGATACGCAGTATTTT. Its protein is CASSLFGTSTDTQYF.